One and the same sample provided the 21 T cell receptor beta chains below, sequenced in a study of control samples from healthy donors and cancer patients. Method: immunoSEQ multiplex PCR; TCRdb's copy keeps in-frame clones and lacks some. The sample lists about 410,000 clones, around nine tenths occurring once. Sequencing was done on a sample of PBMCs. The receptors derive from a man in his forties with head and neck cancer.

V and J are TRBV5-4 and TRBJ1-4, with TRBD1 as a possible D gene (5 bases). The CDR3 covers 15 residues. V lost 4 bases and J lost 0, with 10 bases in between. Per the germline V gene, CDR1 is SGHNT and CDR2 is YYREEE (reference sequence). DNA for the CDR3: TGTGCCAGCAGCAAGGACATTTCAACTAATGAAAAACTGTTTTTT. Translating it yields CASSKDISTNEKLFF.

The sample holds one count of this clone. The chain is built from TRBV15 and TRBJ1-2; D unclear. This CDR3 has 14 residues. Trimming pared 0 bases from V and 8 bases from J, leaving 13 bases between. Germline V gives CDR1 LNHNV, CDR2 YYDKDF (reference sequence). CDR3 residues: CATSRDRPPGGYTF. CDR3 bases: TGTGCCACCAGCAGAGATCGGCCCCCCGGGGGCTACACCTTC.

The V call is TRBV27, the J call TRBJ1-1; TRBD1 might be the D (6 bases). The CDR3 is made up of 15 amino acids. CDR1 is MNHEY and CDR2 is SMNVEV in the germline V gene (reference sequence). Trimming took off 5 bases at V and 5 bases at J, with 18 bases between the two ends. The CDR3 nucleotides are TGTGCCAGCAGTCTCTCTCGGGGGCAAGGAACTGAAGCTTTCTTT. Translated: CASSLSRGQGTEAFF.

The chain employs TRBV4-2 and TRBJ2-3, with 7 positions matching TRBD2. CDR1 and CDR2 from the germline V gene are LGHNA and YNFKEQ. The CDR3 totals 14 residues. Trimming removed 1 base from V and 5 bases from J; junction bases left unmatched: 3. The CDR3 sequence is CASSQGIAGDTQYF. The CDR3 bases are TGTGCCAGCAGCCAAGGTATAGCGGGAGATACGCAGTATTTT.

V usage is TRBV3-1 (or the pseudogene TRBV3-2) and J usage is TRBJ2-7; the D gene is possibly TRBD1 (5 bases). Between the trimmed V and J ends, which lost 1 base and 0 bases, there was a span of 7 bases. Germline CDR1 LGHDT, CDR2 YNNKEL (reference sequence). This CDR3 has 14 amino acids. Here the CDR3 reads CASSQVDSSYEQYF. DNA for the CDR3: TGTGCCAGCAGCCAAGTCGACAGCTCCTACGAGCAGTACTTC.

J is TRBJ2-7 and V is TRBV7-2; D is perhaps TRBD1 or TRBD2 (5 bases each). Germline values: CDR1 SGHTA, CDR2 FQGNSA. This CDR3 comprises 15 residues. The V and J ends lost 6 bases and 2 bases respectively, with 17 bases between them. The CDR3: CASRYDGTATYEQYF. The DNA for the CDR3 is TGTGCCAGCAGGTACGACGGGACGGCGACCTACGAGCAGTACTTC.

The rearrangement links TRBV19 to TRBJ2-5; D is perhaps TRBD1 (5 bases). CDR3 length equals 13 residues. V dropped 5 bases and J dropped 4 bases, with 11 bases sitting between them. CDR1 and CDR2 from the germline V gene are LNHDA and SQIVND (reference sequence). In DNA, the CDR3 is TGTGCCAGTAGTCCCCGACAGACAGAGACCCAGTACTTC. Translated: CASSPRQTETQYF.

The chain employs TRBV4-2 and TRBJ1-5; a possible D gene is TRBD1 (6 bases). This CDR3 is 15 amino acids long. CDR1 is LGHNA, CDR2 YNFKEQ, per germline. Trimming removed 0 bases at V and 6 bases at J, with 12 bases between. DNA of the CDR3: TGTGCCAGCAGCCAAGATCTTGGGGGCGGTCAGCCCCAGCATTTT. Its translation is CASSQDLGGGQPQHF.

The gene calls are TRBV11-2 and TRBJ2-4; TRBD2 matches at 10 bases. This CDR3 is 16 amino acids long. Trimming removed 5 bases from V and 6 bases from J; junction bases left unmatched: 10. The germline gives CDR1 SGHAT, CDR2 FQNNGV. The CDR3 is CASSPGSSGRINIQYF. The CDR3 DNA reads as TGTGCCAGCAGCCCCGGTTCTAGCGGGAGAATAAACATTCAGTACTTC.

This clone was seen only once. V is TRBV3-1 (or the pseudogene TRBV3-2) and J is TRBJ2-7; 9 nucleotides agree with TRBD1. The germline V gene encodes CDR1 LGHDT and CDR2 YNNKEL (reference sequence). Unmatched junction bases numbered 14, after V lost 4 bases and J lost 4 bases. The CDR3 covers 17 residues. Written as DNA, the CDR3 is TGTGCCAGCAGCCGAGGAGGACGCCGGGACAGGGTTTACGAGCAGTACTTC. Its translation is CASSRGGRRDRVYEQYF.

The chain combines TRBV28 with TRBJ2-3; D is perhaps TRBD2 (6 bases). This CDR3 has 14 amino acids. The V and J ends lost 8 bases and 0 bases respectively, with 12 bases between them. Germline values: CDR1 MDHEN, CDR2 SYDVKM. CDR3 amino acids: CASLRLGSTDTQYF. CDR3 in DNA: TGTGCCAGCCTTCGACTAGGTAGCACAGATACGCAGTATTTT.

In regard to this clone: Other nucleotide sequences in the sample specify the same CDR3. The chain carries TRBV5-1 and TRBJ2-5; maybe TRBD1 (7 bases). Trimming left V 3 bases short and J 5 bases short, with 11 bases between. The CDR3 extends over 13 amino acids. Per germline, CDR1 SGHRS and CDR2 YFSETQ. CDR3: CASSSAGGETQYF. Here the CDR3 DNA reads TGCGCCAGCAGCTCTGCAGGGGGGGAGACCCAGTACTTC.

The chain carries TRBV19 and TRBJ2-3, with 10 bases that match TRBD2. The CDR3 runs 15 residues. CDR1 is LNHDA and CDR2 is SQIVND in the germline V gene (reference sequence). The V and J ends lost 4 bases and 11 bases, in that order; junction bases with no gene match: 12. CDR3 sequence: CASSTRAGGQIRQYF. CDR3 in DNA: TGTGCCAGTAGTACCCGAGCGGGAGGGCAGATAAGGCAGTATTTT.

This chain uses TRBV19 with TRBJ1-2, with TRBD1 as a possible D gene (6 bases). CDR1 is LNHDA and CDR2 is SQIVND in the germline V gene (reference sequence). This CDR3 is built from 14 residues. Trimming removed 3 bases from V and 3 bases from J, with 11 bases in between. Written as DNA, the CDR3 is TGTGCCAGTAGTATTACAGGGTCGGACTATGGCTACACCTTC. It is translated as CASSITGSDYGYTF.

This chain uses TRBV7-8 with TRBJ2-7; 7 nucleotides agree with TRBD2. The V gene's germline CDR1 is SGHVS and CDR2 FQNEAQ. Unmatched junction bases numbered 4, after V lost 0 bases and J lost 2 bases. This CDR3 spans 15 amino acids. The CDR3 nucleotides read TGTGCCAGCAGCTTAGCGGGAGGGGTCCCCTACGAGCAGTACTTC. Amino acid sequence: CASSLAGGVPYEQYF.

The rearrangement uses TRBV19 and TRBJ1-4, with a tentative D call TRBD1 (6 bases). Germline lookup yields CDR1 LNHDA and CDR2 SQIVND (reference sequence). The CDR3 is 13 residues long. The ends were cut back, 8 bases at V and 0 bases at J, with 7 bases in the middle. Here the CDR3 DNA reads TGTGCCAGTCGGACAGCAACTAATGAAAAACTGTTTTTT. It encodes CASRTATNEKLFF.

CDR3 coding DNA: TGTGCCAGTAGTCAGACGATCGGACAGGGGGCTTACGAGCAGTACTTC. The encoded protein is CASSQTIGQGAYEQYF. This sequence joins TRBV19 and TRBJ2-7, with 11 nucleotides matching TRBD1. This CDR3 contains 16 residues. Germline V lookup: CDR1 LNHDA, CDR2 SQIVND (reference sequence). V lost 5 bases and J lost 4; bases outside the gene matches: 10.

This chain links TRBV28 with TRBJ2-7, with D possibly called TRBD1 or TRBD2 (6 bases each). Germline V CDR1 and CDR2: MDHEN, SYDVKM. Trimming shortened V by 3 bases and J by 4 bases, and 16 bases separated the two germline ends. The length of the CDR3 is 15 residues. CDR3 amino acids: CASSFPARGEYEQYF. Here the CDR3 DNA reads TGTGCCAGCAGTTTCCCCGCGAGGGGGGAATACGAGCAGTACTTC.

This clone showed up just a few times. This chain connects TRBV28 to TRBJ1-5, with a tentative D call TRBD1 (5 bases). The CDR3 spans 15 residues. Germline CDR1 is MDHEN and CDR2 is SYDVKM. Trimming left V 7 bases short and J 9 bases short, with 22 bases between. For the CDR3, the DNA is TGTGCCAGCACCACAGTAACGGGGGGGTCGGGGCCCCAGCATTTT. Its translation is CASTTVTGGSGPQHF.

The chain combines TRBV4-2 with TRBJ1-3, with TRBD1 matching over 9 bases. V trimming: 3 bases; J trimming: 4 bases; junction bases outside the gene matches: 10. This CDR3 is 17 amino acids long. Germline V gene data show CDR1 as LGHNA and CDR2 as YNFKEQ. The CDR3 protein is CASSQDPRGQGGNTIYF. The CDR3 DNA reads TGTGCCAGCAGCCAGGATCCTAGGGGACAGGGAGGAAACACCATATATTTT.

V and J are TRBV19 and TRBJ2-2; D unclear. Germline V CDR1 and CDR2: LNHDA, SQIVND (reference sequence). The V and J ends lost 3 bases and 7 bases respectively, with 12 bases between them. The CDR3 is made up of 14 amino acids. The CDR3 nucleotides are TGTGCCAGTAGTATTGGGTCTCCGGGCGGGGAGCTGTTTTTT. This encodes CASSIGSPGGELFF.